What follows are 17 T cell receptor beta chains derived from one specimen sequenced in a study of identical twins. TCRdb analysed the 5' RACE reads with MiXCR anew, one entry per CDR3 protein. In the table there are 550,000 to 800,000 distinct CDR3 sequences, 7% to 7.5% of which are singletons. The sample was also reused in another study, on yellow fever vaccine responses in identical twins.

Sequencing used PBMCs. The receptors were gathered from a woman between 18 and 29 years old in good health.

This clonotype was seen just once. A single base separates this from a much larger clone, so it may be a read error. CDR3 sequence: CASSPPEQSVYTEAFF. The DNA for the CDR3 is TGTGCCAGCAGCCCGCCCGAACAGTCGGTGTACACTGAAGCTTTCTTT. The chain has TRBV12-3 or TRBV12-4 and TRBJ1-1; D ambiguous. Trimming cost V 6 bases and J 3 bases, with 20 bases left between them. The CDR3 is 16 amino acids.

This chain uses TRBV5-1 with TRBJ1-1, with 7 positions matching TRBD1. CDR3 length: 15 amino acids. Losses at the gene ends were 3 bases for V and 3 bases for J; bases not matched to a gene: 8. Germline CDR1 and CDR2: SGHRS and YFSETQ. Here the CDR3 reads CASSWRQGVDTEAFF. The CDR3 nucleotides read TGCGCCAGCAGCTGGCGGCAGGGGGTCGACACTGAAGCTTTCTTT.

This clonotype showed up many times. V usage is TRBV12-3 or TRBV12-4 and J usage is TRBJ1-3; D not resolved. V was trimmed by 3 bases and J by 2 bases, leaving 11 bases between them. The CDR3 is 15 residues long. The CDR3: CASSFIRGTGNTIYF. The CDR3 bases are TGTGCCAGCAGTTTTATTCGAGGGACTGGAAACACCATATATTTT.

The CDR3 loop is CASSPRDSKEHSSYNEQFF. Written as DNA, the CDR3 is TGTGCCAGCAGCCCCCGGGACAGCAAAGAACATAGCTCCTACAATGAGCAGTTCTTC. This sequence joins TRBV11-1 and TRBJ2-1; the match to TRBD1 covers 7 bases. Germline lookup yields CDR1 SGHAT and CDR2 FQDESV (reference sequence). CDR3 size: 19 residues. The V and J ends lost 5 bases and 0 bases, in that order; junction bases with no gene match: 16.

This clonotype was observed a handful of times. The V gene is TRBV4-2, the J gene TRBJ2-1; 12 bases are shared with TRBD1. The V and J ends lost 1 base and 5 bases, in that order; junction bases with no gene match: 6. Germline lookup yields CDR1 LGHNA and CDR2 YNFKEQ. CDR3 length: 17 amino acids. In nucleotides, the CDR3 is TGTGCCAGCAGCCAAGTCTCGGGACAGGGGGCGCACAATGAGCAGTTCTTC. Translating gives CASSQVSGQGAHNEQFF.

The chain links TRBV6-2 or TRBV6-3 to TRBJ2-3; TRBD2 matches at 13 bases. The CDR3 is made up of 17 amino acids. Germline trimming cut 6 bases from V and 2 bases from J; bases unmatched to any gene: 8. Germline loops: CDR1 MNHEY, CDR2 SVGEGT. This chain's CDR3 is CASSPGLAGEITDTQYF. CDR3 sequence (DNA): TGTGCCAGCAGCCCTGGACTAGCGGGAGAAATCACAGATACGCAGTATTTT.

This clonotype was seen repeatedly, ten times or more. CDR3 nucleotide sequence: TGCAGCGTTGAAGATGGCGGGGAACAGAACGAGCAGTACTTC. Its protein product is CSVEDGGEQNEQYF. The J gene is TRBJ2-7, the V gene TRBV29-1, with D perhaps TRBD2 (6 bases). Germline CDR1 and CDR2: SQVTM and ANQGSEA. This CDR3 region has 14 residues. The V end lost 0 bases, the J end lost 5 bases, and 14 bases lay between the germline ends.

This clonotype was counted only a few times. The chain employs TRBV24-1 and TRBJ2-1; D possibly corresponds to TRBD1 (6 bases). Germline loops: CDR1 KGHDR, CDR2 SFDVKD. The length of the CDR3 is 16 residues. V was trimmed by 3 bases and J by 7 bases, leaving 18 bases between them. The CDR3 sequence: CATSDRSGGVANEQFF. CDR3 DNA: TGTGCCACCAGTGATCGTTCTGGGGGCGTCGCTAATGAGCAGTTCTTC.

This clonotype showed up just a few times. The chain joins TRBV12-3 or TRBV12-4 to TRBJ1-3; 7 positions match TRBD1. CDR3 length: 16 residues. The J segment lost 2 bases and the V segment lost 2 bases, leaving 6 bases of the junction unmatched. The CDR3 region is CASSLPRQGAGNTIYF. The CDR3 DNA reads TGTGCCAGCAGTTTACCTCGACAGGGAGCTGGAAACACCATATATTTT.

In its sample, this clonotype was seen many times. The rearrangement joins TRBV6-5 to TRBJ1-1; D might be TRBD1 (5 bases). V dropped 0 bases and J dropped 5 bases, with 13 bases sitting between them. Per germline, CDR1 MNHEY and CDR2 SVGAGI. The CDR3 loop spans 15 amino acids. In DNA form, the CDR3 reads TGTGCCAGCAGTTACTCGAGTGGGACTGGGACTGAAGCTTTCTTT. It yields the protein CASSYSSGTGTEAFF.

This clonotype was observed a few times. The chain couples TRBV3-1 to TRBJ1-1; a possible D gene is TRBD1 (5 bases). CDR1 and CDR2 from the germline V gene are LGHDT and YNNKEL (reference sequence). The ends were cut back, 1 base at V and 5 bases at J, with 14 bases in the middle. The CDR3 runs to 15 residues. In DNA form, the CDR3 reads TGTGCCAGCAGCCAAGGGCCGGTCCGACAGACTGAAGCTTTCTTT. This encodes CASSQGPVRQTEAFF.

This clonotype was seen many times. The chain recombines TRBV6-5 with TRBJ1-3, with no clear D. The germline CDR1 and CDR2 sequences are MNHEY and SVGAGI. The CDR3 contains 15 residues. Trimming left V 0 bases short and J 0 bases short, with 6 bases between. The CDR3 nucleotides are TGTGCCAGCAGTTACTCCACCGGCTCTGGAAACACCATATATTTT. This codes for CASSYSTGSGNTIYF.

This clonotype was found once. The J gene is TRBJ2-7, the V gene TRBV20-1, with D unclear. This CDR3 comprises 11 residues. V was trimmed by 3 bases and J by 6 bases, leaving 9 bases between them. Germline CDR1 is DFQATT and CDR2 is SNEGSKA (reference sequence). The CDR3 reads CSARFSTEQYF. In DNA form, the CDR3 reads TGCAGTGCTAGGTTTAGTACCGAGCAGTACTTC.

This clonotype turned up a few times. The chain joins TRBV10-3 to TRBJ2-7; 11 nucleotides match TRBD2. V lost 2 bases to trimming and J lost 0 bases; unmatched junction nucleotides: 9. Germline lookup yields CDR1 ENHRY and CDR2 SYGVKD. The CDR3 covers 18 residues. The CDR3 coding sequence is TGTGCCATCAGTGAGAGGGGACCTACTAGCGGGAGCTCCTACGAGCAGTACTTC. Translating it yields CAISERGPTSGSSYEQYF.

This clonotype was seen repeatedly, ten times or more. CDR3 bases: TGTGCCACCAGTAGACAGAACGTCGTAATCTGGGACGAGCAGTACTTC. Encoded protein: CATSRQNVVIWDEQYF. This chain joins TRBV24-1 and TRBJ2-7; D may be TRBD1 (5 bases). V was shortened by 6 bases and J by 5 bases, with 22 bases between the two germline ends. The CDR3 has 16 amino acids. CDR1 is KGHDR and CDR2 is SFDVKD in the germline V gene.

In this sample, this clonotype turned up a few times. CDR3 bases: TGTGCCAGCAGTTTGCAGGGGGCCTGGGGAAACATTCAGTACTTC. This sequence encodes CASSLQGAWGNIQYF. V usage is TRBV12-3 or TRBV12-4 and J usage is TRBJ2-4, with 8 bases identical to TRBD1. The CDR3 extends over 15 amino acids. V was pared by 3 bases and J by 6 bases, with 7 bases of the junction left unmatched.

The chain employs TRBV6-1 and TRBJ2-3; weak D call: TRBD2 (5 bases). Germline loops: CDR1 MNHNS, CDR2 SASEGT. The CDR3 totals 14 residues. The germline V and J ends were trimmed by 6 bases and 6 bases, with 16 bases remaining between them. Here the CDR3 DNA reads TGTGCCAGCAGATCAGGAGGTGGTTGGGATACGCAGTATTTT. The encoded protein is CASRSGGGWDTQYF.